Following are 20 T cell receptor beta chains from one sample sequenced in a study of blood T cell repertoires in COVID-19. Some clones are missing from TCRdb's copy, which holds only in-frame ones; the method was immunoSEQ multiplex PCR. The table lists about 59,000 clones, less than 85% of them singletons. The sample was peripheral blood. The receptors shown here come from a human donor in a cohort sampled during active COVID-19.

CDR3 coding DNA: TGCGCCAGCAGACAGGGGACGAATTCACCCCTCCACTTT. Translation gives CASRQGTNSPLHF. V is TRBV10-2 and J is TRBJ1-6; 7 bases match TRBD1. Losses at the gene ends were 6 bases for V and 7 bases for J; bases not matched to a gene: 3. Germline V gene sequence: CDR1 WSHSY, CDR2 SAAADI. CDR3 length: 13 amino acids.

The chain couples TRBV9 to TRBJ2-3; 9 bases match TRBD2. In germline, CDR1 is SGDLS, CDR2 YYNGEE. V lost 0 bases and J lost 0; bases outside the gene matches: 2. The CDR3 is 16 residues long. CDR3 protein: CASSVVSGSSTDTQYF. Here the CDR3 DNA reads TGTGCCAGCAGCGTAGTTAGCGGGAGCAGCACAGATACGCAGTATTTT.

V gene TRBV24-1 combines with J gene TRBJ1-2, with D possibly matching TRBD1 (5 bases). Germline CDR1 KGHDR, CDR2 SFDVKD. This CDR3 is built from 14 residues. V lost 4 bases and J 1 base, leaving 9 bases between the germline ends. CDR3 nucleotides: TGTGCCACCAGTGAGAGGGGACTTAACTATGGCTACACCTTC. Its protein product is CATSERGLNYGYTF.

V is TRBV7-3 and J is TRBJ2-5; D is ambiguous. The V end was cut by 2 bases, the J end by 7 bases, with 14 bases between. This CDR3 region has 14 residues. The germline V gene has CDR1 SGHTA and CDR2 FQGTGA. CDR3 sequence: CASSLSSGSGTQYF. DNA of the CDR3: TGTGCCAGCAGCTTATCATCCGGGTCGGGGACCCAGTACTTC.

In its sample, this clone was seen once. The J gene is TRBJ1-5, the V gene TRBV4-2; the D gene is possibly TRBD1 (6 bases). This CDR3 has 17 residues. Trimming cost V 0 bases and J 1 base, with 13 bases left between them. Per germline, CDR1 LGHNA and CDR2 YNFKEQ. The CDR3 sequence: CASSQEGAIGSNQPQHF. As DNA, the CDR3 is TGTGCCAGCAGCCAAGAGGGGGCGATCGGGAGCAATCAGCCCCAGCATTTT.

In this sample, this clone turned up a few times. The chain couples TRBV5-4 to TRBJ1-3; D unclear. The CDR3 length is 11 residues. Germline V gene lookup returns CDR1 SGHNT and CDR2 YYREEE (reference sequence). Deletions cut 4 bases from V and 4 bases from J, with 3 bases between. CDR3 nucleotides: TGTGCCAGCAGCCAAGGAAACACCATATATTTT. Residues: CASSQGNTIYF.

J is TRBJ2-1 and V is TRBV7-2; 8 bases align to TRBD2. Per the germline V gene, CDR1 is SGHTA and CDR2 is FQGNSA. CDR3 length: 16 residues. V gave up 3 bases and J gave up 5 bases; unmatched junction bases: 9. CDR3: CASSFPTGGRDNEQFF. The CDR3 DNA sequence: TGTGCCAGCAGCTTCCCGACGGGAGGGAGGGACAATGAGCAGTTCTTC.

The rearrangement joins TRBV15 to TRBJ2-1; D unclear. Germline V gives CDR1 LNHNV, CDR2 YYDKDF (reference sequence). The CDR3 is 13 residues long. Trimming removed 0 bases at V and 8 bases at J, with 8 bases between. CDR3 nucleotide sequence: TGTGCCACCAGCAGAGAATCAGAGGATGAGCAGTTCTTC. This codes for CATSRESEDEQFF.

This chain connects TRBV6-2 or TRBV6-3 to TRBJ2-5, with TRBD2 identical over 7 bases. Trimming took 2 bases from V and 1 from J; bases not matched to a gene: 4. The length of the CDR3 is 15 residues. CDR1 and CDR2 from the germline V gene are MNHEY and SVGEGT. The CDR3 protein is CASSYGASGQETQYF. The CDR3 nucleotides are TGTGCCAGCAGTTACGGGGCTAGCGGCCAAGAGACCCAGTACTTC.

The V and J genes are TRBV24-1 and TRBJ2-1; 9 bases agree with TRBD1. The CDR3 length is 19 residues. Germline loops: CDR1 KGHDR, CDR2 SFDVKD. Trimming took 0 bases from V and 5 from J; bases not matched to a gene: 13. The CDR3 coding sequence is TGTGCCACCAGTGATTTGCAGACTCCCTGGACAGGGGCTAACAATGAGCAGTTCTTC. Translated, it gives CATSDLQTPWTGANNEQFF.

This chain joins TRBV24-1 and TRBJ1-2; 11 nucleotides line up with TRBD1. Per the germline V gene, CDR1 is KGHDR and CDR2 is SFDVKD. This CDR3 region has 15 residues. V lost 4 bases and J lost 7; bases outside the gene matches: 7. CDR3 residues: CATSDSMGQGGGYTF. The CDR3 nucleotides read TGTGCCACCAGTGACTCGATGGGACAGGGGGGTGGCTACACCTTC.

The chain recombines TRBV15 with TRBJ2-3; D unclear. The CDR3 runs 17 residues. V shed 0 bases and J shed 4 bases, with 17 bases lying between them. Germline-derived CDR1 and CDR2 are LNHNV and YYDKDF (reference sequence). CDR3 in DNA: TGTGCCACCAGCAGAGATCGTACAGTTAGTTTCGCAGATACGCAGTATTTT. Amino acids: CATSRDRTVSFADTQYF.

This chain connects TRBV7-2 to TRBJ2-7, with TRBD1 matching 7 bases. V lost 3 bases, J lost 0 bases, and 5 bases stayed unmatched. CDR3 length: 15 residues. The germline gives CDR1 SGHTA, CDR2 FQGNSA. DNA of the CDR3: TGTGCCAGCAGCTTTATGGGACAGAGCTCCTACGAGCAGTACTTC. Its protein product is CASSFMGQSSYEQYF.

This chain uses TRBV19 with TRBJ2-3; 10 nucleotides line up with TRBD1. The J segment lost 4 bases and the V segment lost 5 bases, leaving 3 bases of the junction unmatched. The CDR3 loop spans 14 amino acids. CDR1 is LNHDA, CDR2 SQIVND, per germline (reference sequence). For the CDR3, the DNA is TGTGCCAGTAGTGACAGGGGGCTCTCAGATACGCAGTATTTT. Its protein is CASSDRGLSDTQYF.

The V and J genes are TRBV7-6 and TRBJ2-7; maybe TRBD2 (7 bases). The CDR3 covers 16 residues. Trimming cost V 1 base and J 6 bases, with 19 bases left between them. Per germline, CDR1 SGHVS and CDR2 FNYEAQ. This CDR3 is CASSLGVGGGAGEQYF. Here the CDR3 DNA reads TGTGCCAGCAGCTTAGGGGTCGGCGGGGGCGCGGGCGAGCAGTACTTC.

The chain carries TRBV7-2 and TRBJ2-2, with D uncertain. This CDR3 contains 12 residues. Looked up from germline, CDR1 is SGHTA and CDR2 is FQGNSA. Trimming left V 3 bases short and J 8 bases short, with 7 bases between. This CDR3 reads CASSFRLGELFF. CDR3 coding DNA: TGTGCCAGCAGCTTCCGGTTAGGGGAGCTGTTTTTT.

J is TRBJ2-1 and V is TRBV19; 8 bases line up with TRBD1. The V gene's germline CDR1 is LNHDA and CDR2 SQIVND (reference sequence). The V and J ends lost 6 bases and 15 bases, in that order; junction bases with no gene match: 13. This CDR3 has 13 amino acids. The CDR3 nucleotides are TGTGCCAGTAGCGAAAGTAGAGGGACAGGAGGGTTCTTC. As protein: CASSESRGTGGFF.

This clone showed up just a few times. This sequence joins TRBV25-1 and TRBJ2-7; D possibly corresponds to TRBD2 (5 bases). V was pared by 6 bases and J by 1 base, with 16 bases between. Germline values: CDR1 MGHDK, CDR2 SYGVNS. CDR3 size: 15 residues. CDR3 region: CASRGVDRESYEQYF. The CDR3 coding sequence is TGTGCCAGCAGGGGTGTAGATCGGGAATCCTACGAGCAGTACTTC.

The chain carries TRBV7-2 and TRBJ1-1, with D unclear. The CDR3 has 17 residues. The germline V gene encodes CDR1 SGHTA and CDR2 FQGNSA. Trimming left V 4 bases short and J 4 bases short, with 22 bases between. For the CDR3, the DNA is TGTGCCAGCAGCTCCCGGTTAGGGCCAGGCCGGGGCACTGAAGCTTTCTTT. Protein product: CASSSRLGPGRGTEAFF.

This clone was seen a few times. The chain has TRBV27 and TRBJ2-3; D unclear. This CDR3 spans 14 amino acids. Germline CDR1 is MNHEY and CDR2 is SMNVEV (reference sequence). V lost 1 base to trimming and J lost 9 bases, with 14 bases between them. Here the CDR3 DNA reads TGTGCCAGCAGTTTATACCCAGCAACCGGGACGCAGTATTTT. This sequence encodes CASSLYPATGTQYF.